This TCR beta chain was observed in a study of Ad26.COV2.S vaccination and SARS-CoV-2 variants. In the study overall: The trial was COV1001 and the donor's arm was Ad26.COV2.S. The vaccine Ad26.COV2.S was put into the muscle once, or twice with 56 days between.

CDR3 size: 16 residues. V shed 1 base and J shed 2 bases, with 15 bases lying between them. CDR1 and CDR2 from the germline V gene are MGHDK and SYGVNS. Noted treatment: about 20 received Ad26.COV2.S at low or high dose, single or two shots; about 5 received placebo; per-sample allocation not given. Day 63 after the first vaccine or placebo injection was the time point for sampling. The method was immunoSEQ multiplex PCR; TCRdb's version includes in-frame clones alone and lacks a portion of them. Of roughly 240,000 clones in the sample, 85% to 90% were seen once. This material consisted of peripheral blood, taken in a trial of Ad26.COV2.S vaccine versus placebo. V is TRBV25-1 and J is TRBJ2-7; D possibly matches TRBD1 or TRBD2 (5 bases each). This clonotype was obtained from a person between 18 and 65 years old who received the Ad26.COV2.S COVID-19 vaccine or a placebo. The CDR3: CASSESRTRGTYEQYF. As DNA, the CDR3 is TGTGCCAGCAGTGAATCTCGGACACGGGGCACCTACGAGCAGTACTTC.